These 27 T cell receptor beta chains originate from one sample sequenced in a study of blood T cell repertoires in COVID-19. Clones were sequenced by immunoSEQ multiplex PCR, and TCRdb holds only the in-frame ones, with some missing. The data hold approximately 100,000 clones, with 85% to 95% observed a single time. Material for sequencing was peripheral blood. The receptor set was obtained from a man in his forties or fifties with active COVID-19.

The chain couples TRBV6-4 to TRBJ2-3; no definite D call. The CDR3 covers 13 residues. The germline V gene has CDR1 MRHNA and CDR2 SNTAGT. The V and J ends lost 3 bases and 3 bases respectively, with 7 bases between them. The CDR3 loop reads CASSEELTDTQYF. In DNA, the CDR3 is TGTGCCAGCAGTGAAGAGTTGACAGATACGCAGTATTTT.

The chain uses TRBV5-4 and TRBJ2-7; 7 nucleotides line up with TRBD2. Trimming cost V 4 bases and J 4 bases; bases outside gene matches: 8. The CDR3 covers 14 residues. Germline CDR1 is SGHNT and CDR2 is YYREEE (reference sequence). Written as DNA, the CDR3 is TGTGCCAGCAGCGCCCCGGGACTATCATACGAGCAGTACTTC. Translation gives CASSAPGLSYEQYF.

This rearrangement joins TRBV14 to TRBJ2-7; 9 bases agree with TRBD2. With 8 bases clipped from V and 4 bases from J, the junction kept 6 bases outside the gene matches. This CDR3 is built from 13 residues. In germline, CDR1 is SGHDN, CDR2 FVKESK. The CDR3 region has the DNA TGTGCCAGCGCCCTGGGACTAGCTTACGAGCAGTACTTC. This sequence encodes CASALGLAYEQYF.

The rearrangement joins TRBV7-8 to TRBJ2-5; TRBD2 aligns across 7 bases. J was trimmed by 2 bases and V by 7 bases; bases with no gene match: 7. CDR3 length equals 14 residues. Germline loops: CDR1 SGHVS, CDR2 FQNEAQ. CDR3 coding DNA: TGTGCCAGCAACCTCCCGGGGGGACAAGAGACCCAGTACTTC. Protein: CASNLPGGQETQYF.

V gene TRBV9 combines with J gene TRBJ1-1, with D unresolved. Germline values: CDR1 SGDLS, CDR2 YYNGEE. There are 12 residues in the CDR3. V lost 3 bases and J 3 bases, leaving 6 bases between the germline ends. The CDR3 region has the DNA TGTGCCAGCAGCGAACAGCACACTGAAGCTTTCTTT. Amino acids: CASSEQHTEAFF.

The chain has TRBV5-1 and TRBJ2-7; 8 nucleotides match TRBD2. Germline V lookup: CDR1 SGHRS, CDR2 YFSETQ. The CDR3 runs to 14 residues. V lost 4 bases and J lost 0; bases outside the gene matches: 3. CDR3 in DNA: TGCGCCAGCAGCCCGAGCGGGAGCTCCTACGAGCAGTACTTC. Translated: CASSPSGSSYEQYF.

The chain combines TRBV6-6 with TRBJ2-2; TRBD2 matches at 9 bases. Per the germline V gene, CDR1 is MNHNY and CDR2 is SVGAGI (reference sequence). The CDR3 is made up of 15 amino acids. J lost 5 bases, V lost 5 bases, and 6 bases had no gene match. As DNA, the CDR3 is TGTGCCAGCAGTATGCGGGAGGGGGGGACCGGGGAGCTGTTTTTT. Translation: CASSMREGGTGELFF.

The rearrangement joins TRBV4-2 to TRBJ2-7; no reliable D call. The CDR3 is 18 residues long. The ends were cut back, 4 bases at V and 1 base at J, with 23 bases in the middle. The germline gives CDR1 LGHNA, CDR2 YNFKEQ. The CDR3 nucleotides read TGTGCCAGCAGCCCATACTCCCCGAGTCCAGGCACGTCCTACGAGCAGTACTTC. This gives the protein CASSPYSPSPGTSYEQYF.

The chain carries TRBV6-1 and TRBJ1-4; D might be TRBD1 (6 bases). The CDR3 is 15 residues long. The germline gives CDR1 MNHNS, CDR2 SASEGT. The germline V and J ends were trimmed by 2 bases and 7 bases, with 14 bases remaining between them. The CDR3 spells CASSESRGASEKLFF. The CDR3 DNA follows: TGTGCCAGCAGTGAAAGCAGGGGAGCGAGTGAAAAACTGTTTTTT.

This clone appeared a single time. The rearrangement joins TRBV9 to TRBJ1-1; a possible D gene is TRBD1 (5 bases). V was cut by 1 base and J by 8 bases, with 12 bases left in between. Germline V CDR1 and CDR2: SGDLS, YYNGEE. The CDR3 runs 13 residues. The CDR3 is CASSVNPGEEAFF. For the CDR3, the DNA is TGTGCCAGCAGCGTAAATCCGGGGGAAGAAGCTTTCTTT.

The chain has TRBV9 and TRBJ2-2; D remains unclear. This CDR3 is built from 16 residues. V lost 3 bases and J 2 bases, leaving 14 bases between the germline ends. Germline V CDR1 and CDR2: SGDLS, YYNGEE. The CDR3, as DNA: TGTGCCAGCAGCGCCCCCCTGGGCAGTAACACCGGGGAGCTGTTTTTT. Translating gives CASSAPLGSNTGELFF.

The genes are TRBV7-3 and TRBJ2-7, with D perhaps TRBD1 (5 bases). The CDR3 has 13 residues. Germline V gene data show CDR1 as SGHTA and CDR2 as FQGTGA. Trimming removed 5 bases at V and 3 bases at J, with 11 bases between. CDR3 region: CASSPRQGYEQYF. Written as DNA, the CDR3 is TGTGCCAGCAGCCCCCGGCAGGGCTACGAGCAGTACTTC.

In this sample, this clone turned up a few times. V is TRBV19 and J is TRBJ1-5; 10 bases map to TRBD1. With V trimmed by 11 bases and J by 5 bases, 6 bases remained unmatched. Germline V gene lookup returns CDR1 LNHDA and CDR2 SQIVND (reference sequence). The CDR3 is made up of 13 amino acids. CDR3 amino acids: CASGQGRDQPQHF. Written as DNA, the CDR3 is TGTGCCTCGGGACAGGGGAGGGATCAGCCCCAGCATTTT. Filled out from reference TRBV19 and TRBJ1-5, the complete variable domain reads DGGITQSPKYLFRKEGQNVTLSCEQNLNHDAMYWYRQDPGQGLRLIYYSQIVNDFQKGDIAEGYSVSREKKESFPLTVTSAQKNPTAFYLCASGQGRDQPQHFGDGTRLSIL.

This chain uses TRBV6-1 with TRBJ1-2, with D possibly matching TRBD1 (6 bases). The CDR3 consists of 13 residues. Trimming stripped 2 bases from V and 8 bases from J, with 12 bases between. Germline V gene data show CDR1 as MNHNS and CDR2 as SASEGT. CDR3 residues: CASSEYRALGYTF. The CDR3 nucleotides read TGTGCCAGCAGTGAATACAGGGCACTGGGCTACACCTTC.

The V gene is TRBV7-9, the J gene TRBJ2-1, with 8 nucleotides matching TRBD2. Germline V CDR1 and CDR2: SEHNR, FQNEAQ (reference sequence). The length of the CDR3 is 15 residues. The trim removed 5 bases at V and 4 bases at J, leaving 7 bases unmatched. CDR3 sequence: CASSLASGPYNEQFF. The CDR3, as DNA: TGTGCCAGCAGCCTGGCTAGCGGGCCTTACAATGAGCAGTTCTTC. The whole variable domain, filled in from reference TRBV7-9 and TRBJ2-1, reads DTGVSQNPRHKITKRGQNVTFRCDPISEHNRLYWYRQTLGQGPEFLTYFQNEAQLEKSRLLSDRFSAERPKGSFSTLEIQRTEQGDSAMYLCASSLASGPYNEQFFGPGTRLTVL.

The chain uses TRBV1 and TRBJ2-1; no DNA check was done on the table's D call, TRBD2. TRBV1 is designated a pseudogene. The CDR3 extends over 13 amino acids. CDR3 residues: CTSSQAWWSEQFF. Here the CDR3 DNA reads TGCACCAGCAGCCAAGCCTGGTGGAGTGAGCAGTTCTTC.

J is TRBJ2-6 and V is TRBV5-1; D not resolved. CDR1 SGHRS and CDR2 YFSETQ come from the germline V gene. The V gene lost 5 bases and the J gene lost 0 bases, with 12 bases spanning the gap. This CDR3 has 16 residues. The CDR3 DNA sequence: TGCGCCAGCAGTCCATCTCCGGGCTCTGGGGCCAACGTCCTGACTTTC. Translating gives CASSPSPGSGANVLTF.

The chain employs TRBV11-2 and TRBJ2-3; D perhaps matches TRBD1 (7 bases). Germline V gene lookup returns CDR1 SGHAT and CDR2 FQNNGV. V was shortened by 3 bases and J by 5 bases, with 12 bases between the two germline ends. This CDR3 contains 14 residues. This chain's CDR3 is CASSLGTAGDTQYF. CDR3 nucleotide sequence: TGTGCCAGCAGCTTGGGGACAGCGGGAGATACGCAGTATTTT.

Written as DNA, the CDR3 is TGTGCCAGCAGCGTAGACGGGGGAAACACCATATATTTT. Its protein product is CASSVDGGNTIYF. J is TRBJ1-3 and V is TRBV9; D remains unclear. Germline CDR1 is SGDLS and CDR2 is YYNGEE. Trimming removed 0 bases from V and 4 bases from J, with 5 bases in between. This CDR3 spans 13 amino acids.

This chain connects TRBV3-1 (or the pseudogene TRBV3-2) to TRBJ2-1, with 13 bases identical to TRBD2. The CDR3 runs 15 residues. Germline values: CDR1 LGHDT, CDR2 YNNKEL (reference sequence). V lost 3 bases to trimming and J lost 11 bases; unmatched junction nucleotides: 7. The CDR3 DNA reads TGTGCCAGCAGCCACCCGGGACTAGCGGGACTCCAGCAGTTCTTC. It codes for CASSHPGLAGLQQFF.

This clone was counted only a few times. The CDR3 spells CASRPGGTGGNTIYF. CDR3 DNA: TGTGCCAGCAGGCCGGGAGGGACAGGGGGAAACACCATATATTTT. The chain has TRBV5-4 and TRBJ1-3, with TRBD1 matching over 9 bases. CDR1 SGHNT and CDR2 YYREEE come from the germline V gene (reference sequence). The CDR3 loop spans 15 amino acids. Trimming removed 5 bases from V and 4 bases from J; junction bases left unmatched: 7. Full variable domain (missing parts from reference TRBV5-4 and TRBJ1-3): ETGVTQSPTHLIKTRGQQVTLRCSSQSGHNTVSWYQQALGQGPQFIFQYYREEENGRGNFPPRFSGLQFPNYSSELNVNALELDDSALYLCASRPGGTGGNTIYFGEGSWLTVV.

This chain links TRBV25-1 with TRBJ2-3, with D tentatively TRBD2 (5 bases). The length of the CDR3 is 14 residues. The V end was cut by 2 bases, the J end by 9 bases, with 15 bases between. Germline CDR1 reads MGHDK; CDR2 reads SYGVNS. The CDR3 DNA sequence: TGTGCCAGCAGTGAAGCTGGAAGCGGACGGACGCAGTATTTT. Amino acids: CASSEAGSGRTQYF.

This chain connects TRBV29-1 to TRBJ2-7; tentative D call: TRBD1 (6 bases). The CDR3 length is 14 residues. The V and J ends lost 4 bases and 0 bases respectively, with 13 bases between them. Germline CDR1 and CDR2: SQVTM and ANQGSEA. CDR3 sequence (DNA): TGCAGCGTTGTTAGGGGGACGAGCTCCTACGAGCAGTACTTC. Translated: CSVVRGTSSYEQYF.

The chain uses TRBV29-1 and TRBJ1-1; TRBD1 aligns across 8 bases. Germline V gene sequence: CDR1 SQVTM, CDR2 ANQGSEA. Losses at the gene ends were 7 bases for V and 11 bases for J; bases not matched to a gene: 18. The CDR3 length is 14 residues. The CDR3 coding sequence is TGCAGCGCGAACAGGGGCGAGGAACGACAGGGGGCTTTCTTT. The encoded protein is CSANRGEERQGAFF. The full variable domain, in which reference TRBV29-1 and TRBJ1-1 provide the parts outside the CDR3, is SAVISQKPSRDICQRGTSLTIQCQVDSQVTMMFWYRQQPGQSLTLIATANQGSEATYESGFVIDKFPISRPNLTFSTLTVSNMSPEDSSIYLCSANRGEERQGAFFGQGTRLTVV.

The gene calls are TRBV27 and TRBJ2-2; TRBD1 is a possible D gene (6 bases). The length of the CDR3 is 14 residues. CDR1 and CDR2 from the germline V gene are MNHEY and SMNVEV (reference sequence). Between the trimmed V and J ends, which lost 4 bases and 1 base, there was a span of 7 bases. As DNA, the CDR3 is TGTGCCAGCAGTTCGGGACAGAACACCGGGGAGCTGTTTTTT. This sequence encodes CASSSGQNTGELFF.

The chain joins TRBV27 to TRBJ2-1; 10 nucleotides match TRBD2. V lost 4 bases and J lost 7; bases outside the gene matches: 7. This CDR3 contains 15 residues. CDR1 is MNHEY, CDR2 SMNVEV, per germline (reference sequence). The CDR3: CASSSSGSRKNEQFF. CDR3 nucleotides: TGTGCCAGCAGTTCTAGCGGGAGTAGGAAAAATGAGCAGTTCTTC.

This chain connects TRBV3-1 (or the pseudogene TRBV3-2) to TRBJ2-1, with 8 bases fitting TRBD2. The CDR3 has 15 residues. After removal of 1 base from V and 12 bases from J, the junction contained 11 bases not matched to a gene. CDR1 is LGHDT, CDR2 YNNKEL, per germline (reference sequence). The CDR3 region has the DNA TGTGCCAGCAGCCAAGGGGCAGCGGGAGTAACTTCGCAGTTCTTC. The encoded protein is CASSQGAAGVTSQFF.